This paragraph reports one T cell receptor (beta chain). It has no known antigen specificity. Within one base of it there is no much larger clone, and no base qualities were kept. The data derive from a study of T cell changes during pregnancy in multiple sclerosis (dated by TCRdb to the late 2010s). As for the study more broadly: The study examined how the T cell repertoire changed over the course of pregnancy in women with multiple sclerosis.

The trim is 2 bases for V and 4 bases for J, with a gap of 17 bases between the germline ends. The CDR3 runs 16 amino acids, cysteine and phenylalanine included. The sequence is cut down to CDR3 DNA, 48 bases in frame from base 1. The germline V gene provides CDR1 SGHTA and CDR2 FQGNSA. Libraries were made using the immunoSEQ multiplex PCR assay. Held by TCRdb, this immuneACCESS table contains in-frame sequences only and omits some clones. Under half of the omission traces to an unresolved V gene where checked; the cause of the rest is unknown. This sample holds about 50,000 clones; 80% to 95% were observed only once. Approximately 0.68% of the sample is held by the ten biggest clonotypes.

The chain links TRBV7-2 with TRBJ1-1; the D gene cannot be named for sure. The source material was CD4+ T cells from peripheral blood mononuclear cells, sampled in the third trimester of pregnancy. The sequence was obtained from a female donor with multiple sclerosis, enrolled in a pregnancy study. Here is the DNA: TGTGCCAGCAGCTTACAGGCCCGGGGTTTGAGCACTGAAGCTTTCTTT. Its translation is CASSLQARGLSTEAFF.